This T cell receptor beta chain was profiled in a study of CD8 T cells in ankylosing spondylitis. Study-level points and caveats: There were earlier reports of some motif variants in reactive arthritis synovial fluid and blood.

This clonotype was seen many times. Its antigen is currently unknown. TCRdb recomputed calls from the 5' RACE reads with MiXCR, one row per CDR3 protein. The table lists some 250,000 distinct CDR3 sequences, approximately 24% of them singletons. Sequenced sample: blood, either unsorted or a sorted T cell fraction (not recorded which). The clonotype comes from a male donor with ankylosing spondylitis or in good health (not recorded which).

CDR3 in DNA: TGCAGCGTCGCGGCGCACAACTATGGCTACACCTTC. Protein sequence: CSVAAHNYGYTF. The chain combines TRBV29-1 with TRBJ1-2; D unresolved. Germline loops: CDR1 SQVTM, CDR2 ANQGSEA. The CDR3 sequence is 12 residues long. V was shortened by 6 bases and J by 2 bases, with 10 bases between the two germline ends.